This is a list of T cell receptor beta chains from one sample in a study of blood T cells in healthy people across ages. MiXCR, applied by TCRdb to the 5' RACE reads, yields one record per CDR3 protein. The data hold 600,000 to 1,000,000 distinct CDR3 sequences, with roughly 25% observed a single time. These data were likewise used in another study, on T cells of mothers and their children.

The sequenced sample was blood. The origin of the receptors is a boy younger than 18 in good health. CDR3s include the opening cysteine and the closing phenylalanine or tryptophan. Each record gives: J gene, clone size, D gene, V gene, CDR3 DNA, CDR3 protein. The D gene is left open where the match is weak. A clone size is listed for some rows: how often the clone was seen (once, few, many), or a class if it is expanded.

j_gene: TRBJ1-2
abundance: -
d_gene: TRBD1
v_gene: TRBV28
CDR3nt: TGTGCCAGCAATTCAGGGGGCGCTTTGGAAAACTATGGCTACACCTTC
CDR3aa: CASNSGGALENYGYTF

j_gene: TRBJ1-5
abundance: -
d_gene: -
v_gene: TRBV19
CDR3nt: TGTGCCAGTACTTACATCGGGCAGGGACAGCCCCAGCATTTT
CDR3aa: CASTYIGQGQPQHF

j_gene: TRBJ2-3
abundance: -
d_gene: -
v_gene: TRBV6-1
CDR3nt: TGTGCCAGCAGTGAAGATCTCGGCTACTTGGGGGAAGCGCAGTATTTT
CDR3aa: CASSEDLGYLGEAQYF

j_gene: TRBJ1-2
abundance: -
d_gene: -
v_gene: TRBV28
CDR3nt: TGTGCCAGCAGTTTTTGGGCAGATGGCTACACCTTC
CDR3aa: CASSFWADGYTF

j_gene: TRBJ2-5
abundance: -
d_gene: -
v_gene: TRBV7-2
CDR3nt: TGTGCCAGCAGCCCGGTTAGCGGAGACCAAGAGACCCAGTACTTC
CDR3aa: CASSPVSGDQETQYF

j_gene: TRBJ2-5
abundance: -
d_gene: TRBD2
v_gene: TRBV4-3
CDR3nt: TGCGCCAGCAGCCAAGGTGGGACTAGCGGGAGACACGAGACCCAGTACTTC
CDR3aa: CASSQGGTSGRHETQYF

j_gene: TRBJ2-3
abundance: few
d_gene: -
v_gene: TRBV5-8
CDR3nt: TGTGCCAGCAGCTTGTGGCCCGCTAGCACAGATACGCAGTATTTT
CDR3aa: CASSLWPASTDTQYF

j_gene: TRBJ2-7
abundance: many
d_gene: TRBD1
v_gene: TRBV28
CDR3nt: TGTGCCAGCAGAATGACGGGACAGGGTTACGAGCAGTACTTC
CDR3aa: CASRMTGQGYEQYF

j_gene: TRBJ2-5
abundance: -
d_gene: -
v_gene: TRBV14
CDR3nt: TGTGCCAGCAGCCCACTTGACCGGCGGGGAAGGGAGTTCTTC
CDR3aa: CASSPLDRRGREFF

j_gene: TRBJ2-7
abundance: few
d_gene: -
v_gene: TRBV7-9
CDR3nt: TGTGCCAGCAGCTACGTTGCGGAGCACGAGCAGTACTTC
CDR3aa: CASSYVAEHEQYF

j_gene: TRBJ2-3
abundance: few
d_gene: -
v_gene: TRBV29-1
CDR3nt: TGCAGCGTTGAATTCGGCGATTCAGATACGCAGTATTTT
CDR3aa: CSVEFGDSDTQYF

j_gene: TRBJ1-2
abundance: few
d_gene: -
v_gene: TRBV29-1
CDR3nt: TGCAGCGTTGACGGGCAGCCTGGCTATGGCTACACCTTC
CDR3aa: CSVDGQPGYGYTF

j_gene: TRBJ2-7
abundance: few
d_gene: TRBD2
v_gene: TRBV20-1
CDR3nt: TGCAGTGCTGGTCGGGATAGGACTAGCGGGAGTTCCTACGAGCAGTACTTC
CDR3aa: CSAGRDRTSGSSYEQYF

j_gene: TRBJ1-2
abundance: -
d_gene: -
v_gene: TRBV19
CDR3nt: TGTGCCAGTAGTTTAATCCAAGGCTATGGCTACACCTTC
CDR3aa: CASSLIQGYGYTF

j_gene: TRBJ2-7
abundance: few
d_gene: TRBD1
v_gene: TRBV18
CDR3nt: TGTGCCAGCTCAGAAGGGCCAGGGGGCGGCTACGAGCAGTACTTC
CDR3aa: CASSEGPGGGYEQYF

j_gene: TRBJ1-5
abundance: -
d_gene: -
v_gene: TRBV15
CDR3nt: TGTGCCACCCCCTCGGGCCAGCATTTT
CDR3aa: CATPSGQHF

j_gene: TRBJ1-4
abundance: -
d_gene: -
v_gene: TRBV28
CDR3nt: TGTGCCAGCAGCTCCCAACAGGACGGCGCAACTAATGAAAAACTGTTTTTT
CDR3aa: CASSSQQDGATNEKLFF